This T cell receptor beta chain stems from a study of cytomegalovirus exposure and HLA in healthy donors. This clone was seen only a few times. This PCR relied on a set of 60 Vbeta primers and 13 Jbeta primers. Produced via immunoSEQ multiplex PCR; TCRdb's table is partial and in-frame only. This table has some 85,000 clones, roughly 80% appearing once. V lost 6 bases, J lost 2 bases, and 6 bases stayed unmatched. The CDR3 spans 14 residues. In germline, CDR1 is MNHEY, CDR2 SVGAGI. The genes are TRBV6-5 and TRBJ2-7; TRBD1 matches 8 bases. The sample taken for sequencing was PBMCs. The clonotype originates from a man aged 25 to 40 in good health and CMV-seronegative. DNA for the CDR3: TGTGCCAGCAGCCACGGACAGGGCGCCTACGAGCAGTACTTC. This gives the protein CASSHGQGAYEQYF.